The T cell receptor (beta chain) described here comes from a study of PD-1 blockade in classical Hodgkin lymphoma. Study-level findings and limits: Anyone who began nivolumab under 1 year after ASCT was excluded. Repertoire differences have undefined causes, possibly disease activity or prior therapy.

This clone has only a few counts. No antigen is known for it. TCRdb's copy holds only in-frame clones and misses some; the assay was immunoSEQ multiplex PCR. The sample shows 7,000 or so clones, roughly 79% of them seen only once. Relapse after autologous stem cell transplantation occurred in every patient, and brentuximab vedotin exposure varied. Thawed PBMCs were the source of CD4+ T cells, purified by magnetic negative selection. V lost 1 base to trimming and J lost 2 bases, with 9 bases between them. Germline values: CDR1 SEHNR, CDR2 FQNEAQ (reference sequence). The CDR3 extends over 14 amino acids.

Sequencing used CD4+ T cells from blood, obtained at baseline. J is TRBJ2-7 and V is TRBV7-9; D remains ambiguous. The receptor was derived from a human donor with classical Hodgkin lymphoma. In DNA, the CDR3 is TGTGCCAGCAGCTTAGGCCTAGTCCCCTACGAGCAGTACTTC. This encodes CASSLGLVPYEQYF.